This TCR beta chain is drawn from a study of cytotoxic CD8 clonotypes in ibrutinib-treated CLL. Looking at the study overall: Samples showed on average around 240,000 productive templates and about 100,000 productive rearrangements.

This clone was counted a few times. As yet, its antigen is unknown. Notes on the study in general: Sustained-remission patients were sampled at different times than progressing patients were. Baseline clonality, above age-matched healthy donor levels, tracked circulating CD8+ T-cell counts.

TCRdb's copy holds only in-frame clones and misses some; the assay was immunoSEQ multiplex PCR. Of 45,000 to 70,000 clones in the sample, 56% are singletons; the top ten hold roughly 22%. This CDR3 is 15 amino acids long. Per the germline V gene, CDR1 is SNHLY and CDR2 is FYNNEI. V was clipped by 0 bases and J by 10 bases, with 13 bases between them. Genomic DNA (about 2.2 micrograms) was obtained from cryopreserved PBMCs for construction of TCR beta libraries. The chain carries TRBV2 and TRBJ1-6, with a tentative D call TRBD1 (5 bases). This TCR was recovered from a human donor with chronic lymphocytic leukemia. Sample: PBMCs, taken after 24 months of ibrutinib treatment. The CDR3: CASSEAGGVDSPLHF. The CDR3, as DNA: TGTGCCAGCAGTGAAGCTGGGGGGGTAGACTCACCCCTCCACTTT.